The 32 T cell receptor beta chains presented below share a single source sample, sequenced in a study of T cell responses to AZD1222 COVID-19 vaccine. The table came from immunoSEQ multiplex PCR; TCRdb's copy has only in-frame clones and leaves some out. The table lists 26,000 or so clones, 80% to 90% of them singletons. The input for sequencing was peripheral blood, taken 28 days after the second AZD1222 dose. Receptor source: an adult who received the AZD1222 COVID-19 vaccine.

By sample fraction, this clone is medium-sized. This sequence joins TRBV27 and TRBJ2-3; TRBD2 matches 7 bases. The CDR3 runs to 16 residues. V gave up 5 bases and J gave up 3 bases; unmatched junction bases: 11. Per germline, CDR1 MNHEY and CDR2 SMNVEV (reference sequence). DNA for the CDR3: TGTGCCAGCAGTGCCGCGCGGGGGAAGGAGACAGATACGCAGTATTTT. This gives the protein CASSAARGKETDTQYF.

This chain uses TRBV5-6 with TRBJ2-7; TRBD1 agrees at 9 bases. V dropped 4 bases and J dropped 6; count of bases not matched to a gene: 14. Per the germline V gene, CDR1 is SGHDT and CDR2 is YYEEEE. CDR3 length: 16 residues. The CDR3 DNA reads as TGTGCCAGCAGCATCGGACAGGGGAACGGCCTACTCGAGCAGTACTTC. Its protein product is CASSIGQGNGLLEQYF.

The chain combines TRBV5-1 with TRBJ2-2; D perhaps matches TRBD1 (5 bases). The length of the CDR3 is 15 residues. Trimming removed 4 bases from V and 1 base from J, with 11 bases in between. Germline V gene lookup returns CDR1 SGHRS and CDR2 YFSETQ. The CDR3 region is CASSPMGQNTGELFF. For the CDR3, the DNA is TGCGCCAGCAGCCCAATGGGGCAGAACACCGGGGAGCTGTTTTTT.

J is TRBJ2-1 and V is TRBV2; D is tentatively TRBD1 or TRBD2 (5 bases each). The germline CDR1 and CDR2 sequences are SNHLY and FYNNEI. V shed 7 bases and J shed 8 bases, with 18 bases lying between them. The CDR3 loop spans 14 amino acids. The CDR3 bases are TGTGCCAGCAAGTATGGGACGGAACGGGATGAGCAGTTCTTC. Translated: CASKYGTERDEQFF.

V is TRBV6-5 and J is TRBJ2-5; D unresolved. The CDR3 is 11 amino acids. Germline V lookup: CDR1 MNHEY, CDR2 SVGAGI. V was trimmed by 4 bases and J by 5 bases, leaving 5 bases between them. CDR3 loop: CASSSRETQYF. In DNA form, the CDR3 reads TGTGCCAGCAGTTCAAGGGAGACCCAGTACTTC.

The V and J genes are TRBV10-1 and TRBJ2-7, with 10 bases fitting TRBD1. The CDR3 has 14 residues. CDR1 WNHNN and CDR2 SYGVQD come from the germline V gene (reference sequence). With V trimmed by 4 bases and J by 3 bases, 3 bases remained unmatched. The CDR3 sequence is CASSARDRGYEQYF. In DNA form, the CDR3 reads TGCGCCAGCAGTGCCCGGGACAGGGGCTACGAGCAGTACTTC.

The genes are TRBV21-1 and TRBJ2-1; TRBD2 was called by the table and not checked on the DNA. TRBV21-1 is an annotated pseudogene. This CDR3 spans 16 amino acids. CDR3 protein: CASSKGRSSSYNEQFF. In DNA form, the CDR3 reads TGTGCCAGCAGCAAAGGGAGGTCGAGCTCCTACAATGAGCAGTTCTTC.

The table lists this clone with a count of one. In nucleotides, the CDR3 is TGTGCCAGCAGTCCTCAGACAGGGCTAAATGAAAAACTGTTTTTT. It is translated as CASSPQTGLNEKLFF. The chain has TRBV25-1 and TRBJ1-4; TRBD1 agrees at 7 bases. The junction had 8 bases not matched to a gene; V was cut back by 5 bases and J by 5 bases. CDR3 size: 15 residues. From germline, CDR1 is MGHDK and CDR2 SYGVNS. The full variable domain, its missing parts supplied by reference TRBV25-1 and TRBJ1-4, is EADIYQTPRYLVIGTGKKITLECSQTMGHDKMYWYQQDPGMELHLIHYSYGVNSTEKGDLSSESTVSRIRTEHFPLTLESARPSHTSQYLCASSPQTGLNEKLFFGSGTQLSVL.

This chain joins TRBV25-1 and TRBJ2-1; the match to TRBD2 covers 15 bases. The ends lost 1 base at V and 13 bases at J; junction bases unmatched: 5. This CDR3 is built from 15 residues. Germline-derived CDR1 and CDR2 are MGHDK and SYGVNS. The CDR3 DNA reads TGTGCCAGCAGTGAATCCGGGACTAGCGGGAGGAGACAGTTCTTC. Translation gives CASSESGTSGRRQFF.

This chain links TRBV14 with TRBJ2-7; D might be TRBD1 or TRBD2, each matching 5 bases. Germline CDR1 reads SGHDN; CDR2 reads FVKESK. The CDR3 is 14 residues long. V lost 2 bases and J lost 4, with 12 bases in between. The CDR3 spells CASSQTWGGYEQYF. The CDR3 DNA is TGTGCCAGCAGCCAAACTTGGGGCGGGTACGAGCAGTACTTC.

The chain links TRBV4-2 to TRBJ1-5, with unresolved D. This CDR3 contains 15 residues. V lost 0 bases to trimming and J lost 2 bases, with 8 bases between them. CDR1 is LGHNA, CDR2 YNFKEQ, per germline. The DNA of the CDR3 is TGTGCCAGCAGCCAAGATAACGGGGGCAATCAGCCCCAGCATTTT. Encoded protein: CASSQDNGGNQPQHF.

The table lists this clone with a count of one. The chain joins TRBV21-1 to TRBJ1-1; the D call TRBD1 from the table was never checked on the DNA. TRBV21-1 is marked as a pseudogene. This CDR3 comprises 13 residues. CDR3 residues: CASSKAPGQEAFF. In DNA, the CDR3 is TGTGCCAGCAGCAAAGCGCCGGGACAGGAAGCTTTCTTT.

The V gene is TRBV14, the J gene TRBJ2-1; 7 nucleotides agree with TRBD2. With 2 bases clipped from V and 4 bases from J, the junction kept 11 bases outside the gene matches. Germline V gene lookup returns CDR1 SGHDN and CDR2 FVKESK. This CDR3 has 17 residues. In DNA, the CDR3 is TGTGCCAGCAGCCAACGCGGATGGGGGGGAGGGTACAATGAGCAGTTCTTC. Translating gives CASSQRGWGGGYNEQFF.

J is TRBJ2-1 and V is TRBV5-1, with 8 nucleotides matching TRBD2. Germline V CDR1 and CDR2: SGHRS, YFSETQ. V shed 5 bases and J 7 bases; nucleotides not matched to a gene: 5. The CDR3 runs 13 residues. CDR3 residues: CASRDAGGNEQFF. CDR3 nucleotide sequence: TGCGCCAGCAGAGATGCGGGGGGAAATGAGCAGTTCTTC.

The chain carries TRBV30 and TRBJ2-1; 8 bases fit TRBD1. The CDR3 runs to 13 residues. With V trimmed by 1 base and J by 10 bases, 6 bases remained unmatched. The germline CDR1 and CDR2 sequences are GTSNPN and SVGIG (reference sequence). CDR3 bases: TGTGCCTGGAGTGCCCAGGGGGCCAGCGAGCAGTTCTTC. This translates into CAWSAQGASEQFF.

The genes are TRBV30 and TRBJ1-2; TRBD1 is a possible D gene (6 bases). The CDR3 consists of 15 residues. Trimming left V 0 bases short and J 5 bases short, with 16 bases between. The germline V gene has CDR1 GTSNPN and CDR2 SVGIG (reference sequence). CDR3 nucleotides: TGTGCCTGGAGTGTGCGATCCGGACAGAAATATGGCTACACCTTC. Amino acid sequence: CAWSVRSGQKYGYTF.

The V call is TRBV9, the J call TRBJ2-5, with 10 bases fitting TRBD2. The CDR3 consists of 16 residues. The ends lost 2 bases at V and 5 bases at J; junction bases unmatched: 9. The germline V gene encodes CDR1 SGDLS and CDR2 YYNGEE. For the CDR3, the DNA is TGTGCCAGCAGCGTCCAACCTAGCGGGAGTTATGAGACCCAGTACTTC. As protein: CASSVQPSGSYETQYF.

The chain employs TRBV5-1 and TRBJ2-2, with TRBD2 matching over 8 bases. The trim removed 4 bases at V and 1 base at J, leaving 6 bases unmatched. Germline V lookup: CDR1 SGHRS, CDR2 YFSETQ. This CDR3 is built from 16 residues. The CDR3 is CASSPRLAGNTGELFF. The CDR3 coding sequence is TGCGCCAGCAGCCCGAGGCTAGCGGGGAACACCGGGGAGCTGTTTTTT.

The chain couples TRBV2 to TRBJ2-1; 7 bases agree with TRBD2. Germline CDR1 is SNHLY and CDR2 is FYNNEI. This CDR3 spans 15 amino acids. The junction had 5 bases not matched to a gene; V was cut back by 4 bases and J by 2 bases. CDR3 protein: CASSVMGGPYNEQFF. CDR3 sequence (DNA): TGTGCCAGCAGTGTTATGGGAGGGCCCTACAATGAGCAGTTCTTC.

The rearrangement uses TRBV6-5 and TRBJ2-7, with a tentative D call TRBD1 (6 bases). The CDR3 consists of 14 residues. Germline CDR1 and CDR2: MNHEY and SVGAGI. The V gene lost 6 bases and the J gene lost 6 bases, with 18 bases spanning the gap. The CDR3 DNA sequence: TGTGCCAGCAGGCAACAGGGAGCGGTCGGCGAGCAGTACTTC. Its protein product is CASRQQGAVGEQYF.

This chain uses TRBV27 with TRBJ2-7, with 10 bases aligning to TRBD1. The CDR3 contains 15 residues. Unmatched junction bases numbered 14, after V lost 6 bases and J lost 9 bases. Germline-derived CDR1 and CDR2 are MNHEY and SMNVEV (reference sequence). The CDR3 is CASRVTGTGARGQYF. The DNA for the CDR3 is TGTGCCAGCAGGGTGACCGGGACAGGGGCTCGGGGGCAGTACTTC.

Here the CDR3 DNA reads TGTGCCAGCAGTTTATCGGACAGGGCCTATTACACCATATATTTT. Protein: CASSLSDRAYYTIYF. The V gene is TRBV28, the J gene TRBJ1-3, with 8 nucleotides matching TRBD1. The trim removed 1 base at V and 8 bases at J, leaving 7 bases unmatched. Germline V lookup: CDR1 MDHEN, CDR2 SYDVKM. There are 15 residues in the CDR3.

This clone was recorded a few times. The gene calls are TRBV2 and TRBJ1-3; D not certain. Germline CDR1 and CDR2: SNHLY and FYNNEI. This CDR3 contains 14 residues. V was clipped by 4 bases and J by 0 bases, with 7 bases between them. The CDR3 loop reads CASSGVSSGNTIYF. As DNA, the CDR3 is TGTGCCAGCAGTGGTGTCAGCTCTGGAAACACCATATATTTT.

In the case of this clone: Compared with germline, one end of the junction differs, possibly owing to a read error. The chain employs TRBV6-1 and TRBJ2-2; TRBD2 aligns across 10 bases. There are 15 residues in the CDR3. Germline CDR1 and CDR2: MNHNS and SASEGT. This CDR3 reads CASREEREGTGELFF. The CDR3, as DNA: TGTGCCAGCAGGGAAGAGCGGGAGGGCACCGGGGAGCTGTTTTTT.

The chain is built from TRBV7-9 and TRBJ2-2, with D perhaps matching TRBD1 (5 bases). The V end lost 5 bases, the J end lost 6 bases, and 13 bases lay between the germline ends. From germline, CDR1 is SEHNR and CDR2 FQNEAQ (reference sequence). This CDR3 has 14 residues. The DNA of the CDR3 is TGTGCCAGCAGCCCCGGCCAGGGCTCCGGGGAGCTGTTTTTT. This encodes CASSPGQGSGELFF.

As DNA, the CDR3 is TGTGCCAGCAGCGGTCAGGGGGGGATCACAGATACGCAGTATTTT. Translation gives CASSGQGGITDTQYF. The chain links TRBV9 to TRBJ2-3; D could derive from TRBD1 or TRBD2 (7 bases each). The CDR3 spans 15 residues. Trimming took off 3 bases at V and 2 bases at J, with 13 bases between the two ends. Germline V gene sequence: CDR1 SGDLS, CDR2 YYNGEE.

The CDR3: CSVELPGIRPRGEQYF. In nucleotides, the CDR3 is TGCAGCGTCGAATTGCCGGGGATCCGACCTCGGGGCGAGCAGTACTTC. This sequence joins TRBV29-1 and TRBJ2-7; a possible D gene is TRBD2 (5 bases). V was trimmed by 6 bases and J by 6 bases, leaving 27 bases between them. The V gene's germline CDR1 is SQVTM and CDR2 ANQGSEA. This CDR3 has 16 residues.

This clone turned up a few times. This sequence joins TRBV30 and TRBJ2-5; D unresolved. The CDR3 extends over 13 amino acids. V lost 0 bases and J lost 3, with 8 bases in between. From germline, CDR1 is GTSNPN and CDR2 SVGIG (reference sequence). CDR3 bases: TGTGCCTGGAGTGTGGGTAGTAAAGAGACCCAGTACTTC. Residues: CAWSVGSKETQYF.

The DNA of the CDR3 is TGTGCCAGCAGCTCCTTTGTCGAGCAGTACTTC. Its translation: CASSSFVEQYF. The V and J genes are TRBV7-9 and TRBJ2-7; D is uncertain. The CDR3 extends over 11 amino acids. Trimming stripped 4 bases from V and 6 bases from J, with 7 bases between. Germline CDR1 reads SEHNR; CDR2 reads FQNEAQ (reference sequence).

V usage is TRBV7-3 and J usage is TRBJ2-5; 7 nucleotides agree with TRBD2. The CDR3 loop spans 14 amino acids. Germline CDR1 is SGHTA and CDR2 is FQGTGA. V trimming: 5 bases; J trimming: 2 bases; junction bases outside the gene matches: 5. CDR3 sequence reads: CASSETSDQETQYF. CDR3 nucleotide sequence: TGTGCCAGCAGCGAAACTAGCGATCAAGAGACCCAGTACTTC.

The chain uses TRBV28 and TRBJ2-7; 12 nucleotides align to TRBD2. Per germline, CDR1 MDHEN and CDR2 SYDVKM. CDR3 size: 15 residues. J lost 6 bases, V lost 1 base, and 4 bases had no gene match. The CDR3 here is CASSLSSGRAREQYF. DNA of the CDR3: TGTGCCAGCAGTTTATCTAGCGGGAGGGCCCGCGAGCAGTACTTC.

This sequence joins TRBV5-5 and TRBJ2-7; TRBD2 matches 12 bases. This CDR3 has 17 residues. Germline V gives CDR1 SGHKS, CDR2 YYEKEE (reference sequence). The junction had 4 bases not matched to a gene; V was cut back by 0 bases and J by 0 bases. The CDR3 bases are TGTGCCAGCAGCTTGGCCCTAGCGGGAGGGAGCTCCTACGAGCAGTACTTC. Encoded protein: CASSLALAGGSSYEQYF.